Below, 27 T cell receptor beta chains from the same sample are listed, as sequenced in a study of early T cells in non-severe SARS-CoV-2 infection. TCRdb re-analysed the 5' RACE reads in MiXCR, keeping a single row per CDR3 protein. The data contain 20,000 to 25,000 distinct CDR3 sequences, around 5.1% of them seen just once; the ten biggest clones take up less than 2.5%. The sample taken for sequencing was whole blood. The receptors were sampled from an adult who was a healthcare worker with PCR-confirmed SARS-CoV-2 infection or an uninfected control (not recorded which).

The chain is built from TRBV11-3 and TRBJ2-2, with unresolved D. Germline lookup yields CDR1 SGHNT and CDR2 YENEEA. V lost 5 bases and J 4 bases, leaving 17 bases between the germline ends. The CDR3 has 16 residues. The CDR3 sequence is CASSQSLVRGTGELFF. In DNA, the CDR3 is TGTGCCAGCAGCCAGTCTCTAGTTAGAGGCACCGGGGAGCTGTTTTTT.

The gene calls are TRBV12-3 or TRBV12-4 and TRBJ2-2; 9 bases line up with TRBD2. The CDR3 spans 21 residues. The V and J ends lost 4 bases and 5 bases, in that order; junction bases with no gene match: 23. CDR3 bases: TGTGCCAGCAGTTGGTACCTACGAGGAGGGACTAGCCGCCCGAGTACCGGGGAGCTGTTTTTT. Amino acids: CASSWYLRGGTSRPSTGELFF.

The table lists this clonotype with a few counts. The chain links TRBV12-5 to TRBJ2-1; TRBD2 agrees at 10 bases. There are 16 residues in the CDR3. The germline V gene has CDR1 LGHNT and CDR2 FRNRAP. V dropped 5 bases and J dropped 7; count of bases not matched to a gene: 11. CDR3 sequence reads: CASGDTAGGLGNEQFF. The CDR3 DNA reads TGTGCTAGTGGTGATACAGCGGGGGGGCTTGGAAATGAGCAGTTCTTC.

The J gene is TRBJ2-7, the V gene TRBV6-5; weak D call: TRBD1 (5 bases). The CDR3 is 13 amino acids. CDR1 and CDR2 from the germline V gene are MNHEY and SVGAGI. Trimming pared 2 bases from V and 2 bases from J, leaving 7 bases between. This chain's CDR3 is CASSYQGTYEQYF. The CDR3 nucleotides are TGTGCCAGCAGTTACCAGGGAACCTACGAGCAGTACTTC.

J is TRBJ2-5 and V is TRBV6-2 or TRBV6-3; 8 bases align to TRBD2. This CDR3 comprises 14 residues. V gave up 6 bases and J gave up 10 bases; unmatched junction bases: 13. CDR1 is MNHEY, CDR2 SVGEGT, per germline. The DNA for the CDR3 is TGTGCCAGCAGGGAGCGGGGGACTCAAGGGGGCCAGTACTTC. It is translated as CASRERGTQGGQYF.

There are many counts of this clonotype. This sequence joins TRBV5-6 and TRBJ2-7, with TRBD1 matching over 9 bases. The germline gives CDR1 SGHDT, CDR2 YYEEEE. CDR3 size: 15 residues. Unmatched junction bases numbered 2, after V lost 0 bases and J lost 1 base. This chain's CDR3 is CASSLGGQGSYEQYF. For the CDR3, the DNA is TGTGCCAGCAGCTTGGGAGGACAGGGGTCCTACGAGCAGTACTTC.

Ten or more counts support this clonotype. The CDR3 nucleotides are TGTGCCAGCAGCGTAGAAGGGGGTACTGAAGCTTTCTTT. Protein: CASSVEGGTEAFF. The V call is TRBV9, the J call TRBJ1-1; perhaps TRBD1 as D (6 bases). Germline V lookup: CDR1 SGDLS, CDR2 YYNGEE. Trimming took off 0 bases at V and 5 bases at J, with 8 bases between the two ends. The CDR3 sequence is 13 residues long.

This clonotype qualifies as medium-sized. V usage is TRBV9 and J usage is TRBJ1-5; D might be TRBD1 (5 bases). V shed 0 bases and J shed 5 bases, with 9 bases lying between them. CDR1 SGDLS and CDR2 YYNGEE come from the germline V gene. CDR3 length: 14 residues. The CDR3 here is CASSVGRDDQPQHF. CDR3 in DNA: TGTGCCAGCAGCGTAGGGAGGGACGATCAGCCCCAGCATTTT.

By proportion, this clonotype is medium-sized (0.01 to 0.1%). The chain is built from TRBV20-1 and TRBJ2-3, with D perhaps matching TRBD1 (5 bases). There are 12 residues in the CDR3. V lost 3 bases to trimming and J lost 5 bases, with 9 bases between them. Germline loops: CDR1 DFQATT, CDR2 SNEGSKA (reference sequence). The CDR3 sequence is CSARAGQDTQYF. The CDR3 bases are TGCAGTGCTAGGGCAGGGCAAGATACGCAGTATTTT.

The rearrangement joins TRBV11-2 to TRBJ2-5, with 7 positions matching TRBD1. There are 16 residues in the CDR3. Losses at the gene ends were 5 bases for V and 0 bases for J; bases not matched to a gene: 9. CDR1 and CDR2 from the germline V gene are SGHAT and FQNNGV. The CDR3 loop is CASSNDRARYQETQYF. CDR3 in DNA: TGTGCCAGCAGCAACGACAGGGCCCGGTACCAAGAGACCCAGTACTTC.

The sample holds many counts of this clonotype. The chain uses TRBV29-1 and TRBJ2-3; TRBD2 is a possible D gene (7 bases). Germline lookup yields CDR1 SQVTM and CDR2 ANQGSEA. The germline V and J ends were trimmed by 3 bases and 3 bases, with 10 bases remaining between them. This CDR3 is built from 13 residues. The CDR3 reads CSVDGGRTDTQYF. The CDR3 coding sequence is TGCAGCGTTGACGGGGGGCGGACAGATACGCAGTATTTT.

This clonotype was seen at least ten times. V usage is TRBV6-6 and J usage is TRBJ2-7, with 9 bases lining up with TRBD1. V dropped 6 bases and J dropped 2; count of bases not matched to a gene: 14. This CDR3 is 17 amino acids long. Germline CDR1 reads MNHNY; CDR2 reads SVGAGI (reference sequence). The CDR3 DNA reads as TGTGCCAGCAGCCCTAACCCCGGACAGGGGTCCCCCTACGAGCAGTACTTC. Protein sequence: CASSPNPGQGSPYEQYF.

There are many counts of this clonotype. V is TRBV3-1 and J is TRBJ1-6; D perhaps matches TRBD1 (5 bases). The CDR3 extends over 16 amino acids. CDR1 and CDR2 (germline): LGHDT, YNNKEL (reference sequence). Deletions cut 1 base from V and 6 bases from J, with 13 bases between. The CDR3 protein is CASSQGGRTLNSPLHF. CDR3 bases: TGTGCCAGCAGCCAAGGGGGACGGACCCTTAATTCACCCCTCCACTTT. Full variable domain (outside the CDR3, taken from reference TRBV3-1 and TRBJ1-6): DTAVSQTPKYLVTQMGNDKSIKCEQNLGHDTMYWYKQDSKKFLKIMFSYNNKELIINETVPNRFSPKSPDKAHLNLHINSLELGDSAVYFCASSQGGRTLNSPLHFGNGTRLTVT.

In this sample, this clonotype turned up a few times. The CDR3 spells CASSHEVANEQFF. In nucleotides, the CDR3 is TGTGCCAGCAGCCATGAGGTAGCCAATGAGCAGTTCTTC. J is TRBJ2-1 and V is TRBV3-1; D uncertain. This CDR3 contains 13 residues. Germline values: CDR1 LGHDT, CDR2 YNNKEL (reference sequence). V gave up 3 bases and J gave up 6 bases, with 9 bases separating them.

At least ten counts were recorded for this clonotype. The chain is built from TRBV6-5 and TRBJ2-7; D unclear. The length of the CDR3 is 14 residues. The germline V and J ends were trimmed by 6 bases and 7 bases, with 19 bases remaining between them. Germline V gene lookup returns CDR1 MNHEY and CDR2 SVGAGI. The CDR3, as DNA: TGTGCCAGCAGCGTCGGTAGGGCCTCGCGTGAGCAGTACTTC. Residues: CASSVGRASREQYF.

This clonotype was seen at least ten times. CDR3 coding DNA: TGCGCCAGCAGCTTGGCCCTAGCCGGGACAGCGAACACCGGGGAGCTGTTTTTT. It codes for CASSLALAGTANTGELFF. The chain has TRBV5-1 and TRBJ2-2; TRBD1 matches 7 bases. Trimming at V came to 0 bases and at J to 0 bases, leaving 8 bases not matched to a gene. This CDR3 comprises 18 residues. The germline CDR1 and CDR2 sequences are SGHRS and YFSETQ. The full variable domain, with the rest looked up from reference TRBV5-1 and TRBJ2-2, is KAGVTQTPRYLIKTRGQQVTLSCSPISGHRSVSWYQQTPGQGLQFLFEYFSETQRNKGNFPGRFSGRQFSNSRSEMNVSTLELGDSALYLCASSLALAGTANTGELFFGEGSRLTVL.

In its sample, this clonotype was seen many times. J is TRBJ2-3 and V is TRBV25-1; 11 bases are shared with TRBD1. Trimming took 3 bases from V and 5 from J; bases not matched to a gene: 7. Germline V lookup: CDR1 MGHDK, CDR2 SYGVNS. The CDR3 has 16 amino acids. The CDR3 sequence is CASSEFRTGGRDTQYF. As DNA, the CDR3 is TGTGCCAGCAGTGAGTTTCGGACAGGGGGCAGAGATACGCAGTATTTT. The variable domain in full, completed from reference TRBV25-1 and TRBJ2-3, reads EADIYQTPRYLVIGTGKKITLECSQTMGHDKMYWYQQDPGMELHLIHYSYGVNSTEKGDLSSESTVSRIRTEHFPLTLESARPSHTSQYLCASSEFRTGGRDTQYFGPGTRLTVL.

The sample holds a few counts of this clonotype. The V and J genes are TRBV5-1 and TRBJ2-2; weak D call: TRBD1 (5 bases). This CDR3 region has 15 residues. Germline values: CDR1 SGHRS, CDR2 YFSETQ. The ends were cut back, 0 bases at V and 5 bases at J, with 11 bases in the middle. CDR3 sequence reads: CASSLVRVATGELFF. In DNA form, the CDR3 reads TGCGCCAGCAGCTTGGTCAGGGTCGCTACCGGGGAGCTGTTTTTT.

The chain links TRBV11-2 to TRBJ1-4, with D maybe TRBD1 (6 bases). Trimming removed 5 bases at V and 7 bases at J, with 14 bases between. Germline CDR1 SGHAT, CDR2 FQNNGV. The CDR3 is 14 residues long. The CDR3 sequence: CASSAQGQGEKLFF. The CDR3 nucleotides are TGTGCCAGCAGCGCACAGGGTCAGGGTGAAAAACTGTTTTTT. Looking up the rest from reference TRBV11-2 and TRBJ1-4 gives the full variable domain: EAGVAQSPRYKIIEKRQSVAFWCNPISGHATLYWYQQILGQGPKLLIQFQNNGVVDDSQLPKDRFSAERLKGVDSTLKIQPAKLEDSAVYLCASSAQGQGEKLFFGSGTQLSVL.

In this sample, this clonotype turned up a few times. This rearrangement joins TRBV11-2 to TRBJ2-5; tentatively, D is TRBD2 (5 bases). Between the trimmed V and J ends, which lost 3 bases and 5 bases, there was a span of 13 bases. Germline V CDR1 and CDR2: SGHAT, FQNNGV. The CDR3 loop spans 14 amino acids. For the CDR3, the DNA is TGTGCCAGCAGCTTTTCATCGGGCGGGGAGACCCAGTACTTC. Protein: CASSFSSGGETQYF.

This clonotype was detected ten times or more. The V call is TRBV20-1, the J call TRBJ2-7; 7 positions match TRBD2. Looked up from germline, CDR1 is DFQATT and CDR2 is SNEGSKA (reference sequence). V lost 3 bases to trimming and J lost 5 bases; unmatched junction nucleotides: 1. This CDR3 spans 11 amino acids. The chain's CDR3 is CSASGGNEQYF. The CDR3 DNA reads TGCAGTGCTAGCGGGGGGAACGAGCAGTACTTC.

The chain joins TRBV3-1 to TRBJ2-2; D is unresolved. Trimming pared 1 base from V and 2 bases from J, leaving 11 bases between. This CDR3 has 16 amino acids. The germline CDR1 and CDR2 sequences are LGHDT and YNNKEL (reference sequence). The DNA of the CDR3 is TGTGCCAGCAGCCAAGTAGGTCCCATTAACACCGGGGAGCTGTTTTTT. Translation: CASSQVGPINTGELFF.

By proportion, this clonotype is medium-sized (0.01 to 0.1%). The V and J genes are TRBV2 and TRBJ2-1; D remains ambiguous. CDR1 is SNHLY and CDR2 is FYNNEI in the germline V gene. Trimming took 7 bases from V and 3 from J, leaving 4 bases between them. CDR3 length: 11 amino acids. CDR3 protein: CASKNYNEQFF. Here the CDR3 DNA reads TGTGCCAGCAAGAACTACAATGAGCAGTTCTTC.

This clonotype appeared many times. The J gene is TRBJ2-7, the V gene TRBV5-1; 9 nucleotides agree with TRBD1. This CDR3 comprises 13 residues. Germline CDR1 SGHRS, CDR2 YFSETQ. V dropped 7 bases and J dropped 5; count of bases not matched to a gene: 7. The CDR3 loop is CASGSDRGNEQYF. The CDR3 coding sequence is TGCGCCAGCGGATCGGACAGGGGTAACGAGCAGTACTTC. Full variable domain (outside the CDR3, taken from reference TRBV5-1 and TRBJ2-7): KAGVTQTPRYLIKTRGQQVTLSCSPISGHRSVSWYQQTPGQGLQFLFEYFSETQRNKGNFPGRFSGRQFSNSRSEMNVSTLELGDSALYLCASGSDRGNEQYFGPGTRLTVT.

This clonotype was counted many times. The V call is TRBV10-1, the J call TRBJ1-1; perhaps TRBD1 as D (6 bases). Germline V lookup: CDR1 WNHNN, CDR2 SYGVQD (reference sequence). Deletions cut 6 bases from V and 4 bases from J, with 12 bases between. The CDR3 is 13 residues long. The CDR3 loop reads CASRDSLSTEAFF. The CDR3 nucleotides read TGCGCCAGCAGGGACAGTTTGAGCACTGAAGCTTTCTTT.

In its sample, this clonotype is medium-sized (0.01 to 0.1%). The V gene is TRBV12-3 or TRBV12-4, the J gene TRBJ1-1; tentatively, D is TRBD1 (6 bases). There are 16 residues in the CDR3. The V and J ends lost 6 bases and 6 bases respectively, with 23 bases between them. Here the CDR3 DNA reads TGTGCCAGCAGCGGGCGGGGGGCGCAAGGAAGCCCTGAAGCTTTCTTT. Its protein is CASSGRGAQGSPEAFF.

The chain uses TRBV2 and TRBJ2-1; possibly TRBD1 for D (5 bases). The CDR3 totals 12 residues. V was clipped by 4 bases and J by 15 bases, with 16 bases between them. Germline V gives CDR1 SNHLY, CDR2 FYNNEI. CDR3: CASSVTGTLLFF. In nucleotides, the CDR3 is TGTGCCAGCAGTGTTACAGGCACCTTACTGTTCTTC.